The present entry profiles one TCR beta chain with its context. The authors' processing: Amplifying reference gene primers gave estimates of nucleated cell counts. Using immunoSEQ multiplex PCR, the repertoire was profiled, and TCRdb retains in-frame clones only, with some absent. V and J calls and clone size are those listed in that table; D and trimming were worked out from the DNA. The sample has approximately 260,000 clones, approximately 80% seen once. This specimen comes from a study of blood T cell repertoires in COVID-19. About the research overall: Acute-phase and convalescent COVID-19 samples originated in the United States, Italy and Spain. The analysed material was cDNA or gDNA that came from T cells, B-cell-depleted T cells, or PBMCs.

The sequence was obtained from a woman of 80 years or more with active or convalescent COVID-19. Sequenced material: peripheral blood.

CDR3 region: CAWMSGQNQPQHF. DNA of the CDR3: TGTGCCTGGATGAGCGGGCAAAATCAGCCCCAGCATTTT. The chain uses TRBV30 and TRBJ1-5; no reliable D call. The CDR3 is 13 residues long. Trimming removed 4 bases at V and 4 bases at J, with 11 bases between. In germline, CDR1 is GTSNPN, CDR2 SVGIG (reference sequence).